One and the same sample provided the 8 T cell receptor beta chains below, sequenced in a study of T cell responses to AZD1222 COVID-19 vaccine. Here immunoSEQ multiplex PCR was the method, and the copy in TCRdb shows in-frame clones only, minus some. This table has more than 150,000 clones, over 70% appearing once. The source material was peripheral blood, sampled on day 0 of MenACWY control vaccination. The receptors originated from an adult in good health.

This sequence joins TRBV27 and TRBJ2-3; D unclear. The CDR3 is 13 residues long. Trimming cost V 2 bases and J 2 bases, with 5 bases left between them. From germline, CDR1 is MNHEY and CDR2 SMNVEV (reference sequence). For the CDR3, the DNA is TGTGCCAGCAGTTTACTCCCCACAGATACGCAGTATTTT. Translating it yields CASSLLPTDTQYF.

In regard to this clone: The sample holds other DNA sequences that translate to the same CDR3. Here the CDR3 reads CASSLGGTSYEQYF. The DNA for the CDR3 is TGTGCCAGCAGCTTAGGCGGCACCTCCTACGAGCAGTACTTC. The V call is TRBV7-2, the J call TRBJ2-7; D ambiguous. Trimming removed 1 base at V and 0 bases at J, with 7 bases between. The CDR3 runs 14 residues. CDR1 and CDR2 (germline): SGHTA, FQGNSA.

The genes are TRBV5-4 and TRBJ1-4; D remains ambiguous. This CDR3 is 16 amino acids long. Trimming left V 3 bases short and J 6 bases short, with 18 bases between. Germline V CDR1 and CDR2: SGHNT, YYREEE (reference sequence). The CDR3 loop is CASSSIGRERDEKLFF. CDR3 in DNA: TGTGCCAGCAGCTCGATCGGACGCGAGAGGGATGAAAAACTGTTTTTT.

The rearrangement uses TRBV19 and TRBJ1-2; TRBD1 might be the D (5 bases). Germline V lookup: CDR1 LNHDA, CDR2 SQIVND (reference sequence). This CDR3 is built from 12 residues. Trimming cost V 6 bases and J 8 bases, with 13 bases left between them. CDR3 protein: CASSRGENGYTF. In DNA form, the CDR3 reads TGTGCCAGTAGCCGAGGGGAGAACGGCTACACCTTC.

The V call is TRBV7-8, the J call TRBJ1-1, with 7 positions matching TRBD1. V shed 4 bases and J 0 bases; nucleotides not matched to a gene: 5. The CDR3 covers 15 residues. Per germline, CDR1 SGHVS and CDR2 FQNEAQ. This CDR3 is CASSYGTAMNTEAFF. The CDR3 nucleotides read TGTGCCAGCAGCTATGGGACAGCTATGAACACTGAAGCTTTCTTT.

This chain connects TRBV29-1 to TRBJ1-6; D remains unclear. The ends were cut back, 6 bases at V and 7 bases at J, with 19 bases in the middle. Germline V lookup: CDR1 SQVTM, CDR2 ANQGSEA. The CDR3 is 15 amino acids. The CDR3, as DNA: TGCAGCGTCAAGGTCAACAGCTCGTACAATTCACCCCTCCACTTT. This gives the protein CSVKVNSSYNSPLHF.

The chain uses TRBV9 and TRBJ1-6; 10 bases map to TRBD1. Trimming cost V 0 bases and J 10 bases; bases outside gene matches: 4. CDR1 is SGDLS and CDR2 is YYNGEE in the germline V gene. The CDR3 consists of 15 residues. The CDR3: CASSVGDRGGSPLHF. The DNA for the CDR3 is TGTGCCAGCAGCGTAGGGGACAGGGGTGGATCACCCCTCCACTTT.

This clone has just a few counts. This chain links TRBV9 with TRBJ1-1, with 10 bases aligning to TRBD1. This CDR3 region has 14 residues. V dropped 4 bases and J dropped 6; count of bases not matched to a gene: 6. The germline V gene encodes CDR1 SGDLS and CDR2 YYNGEE. The CDR3 sequence is CASSKGTGVPEAFF. CDR3 nucleotides: TGTGCCAGCAGCAAAGGGACAGGGGTCCCTGAAGCTTTCTTT.